These 32 T cell receptor beta chains were all obtained from the same sample, sequenced in a study of blood T cell repertoires in COVID-19. Profiling relied on immunoSEQ multiplex PCR, and the TCRdb table lists in-frame clones only, not all of them. Counted here are roughly 230,000 clones, about 88% occurring once; the ten biggest clones make up approximately 5%. Sequenced material: peripheral blood. The receptors shown here come from a woman aged 40 to 50 who had recovered from COVID-19.

V and J are TRBV24-1 and TRBJ2-5; 8 bases match TRBD2. This CDR3 region has 18 residues. The junction had 15 bases not matched to a gene; V was cut back by 4 bases and J by 3 bases. Per the germline V gene, CDR1 is KGHDR and CDR2 is SFDVKD. The DNA for the CDR3 is TGTGCCACCAGTGACCGTGATAAAGCACGGGGGGGCAAAGAGACCCAGTACTTC. This codes for CATSDRDKARGGKETQYF.

This clone was seen only once. The chain links TRBV6-5 to TRBJ2-4; TRBD1 matches at 9 bases. CDR3 length: 15 amino acids. V lost 3 bases to trimming and J lost 7 bases; unmatched junction nucleotides: 7. Germline V lookup: CDR1 MNHEY, CDR2 SVGAGI. The CDR3 bases are TGTGCCAGCAGTTATGGGGGACAGGGACGGAACATTCAGTACTTC. Protein sequence: CASSYGGQGRNIQYF.

This chain uses TRBV3-1 (or the pseudogene TRBV3-2) with TRBJ1-1, with D possibly being TRBD1 (6 bases). Germline assignment: CDR1 LGHDT and CDR2 YNNKEL (reference sequence). The CDR3 is made up of 15 amino acids. Trimming took 3 bases from V and 7 from J, leaving 18 bases between them. Here the CDR3 reads CASSHRLGGTFEAFF. CDR3 in DNA: TGTGCCAGCAGCCATAGATTAGGGGGAACATTTGAAGCTTTCTTT.

Here the CDR3 DNA reads TGTGCCAGCAGCGTAGAACCGGGACTAGTAAACATTCAGTACTTC. Its translation is CASSVEPGLVNIQYF. This chain uses TRBV9 with TRBJ2-4; 8 nucleotides agree with TRBD2. J gave up 6 bases and V 0 bases, and 5 bases lay outside the gene matches. The germline gives CDR1 SGDLS, CDR2 YYNGEE. The CDR3 totals 15 residues.

The chain has TRBV7-9 and TRBJ1-6, with D maybe TRBD1 (5 bases). Germline V CDR1 and CDR2: SEHNR, FQNEAQ (reference sequence). Trimming removed 1 base from V and 13 bases from J, with 11 bases in between. CDR3 length: 13 residues. Here the CDR3 DNA reads TGTGCCAGCAGCTTAGATGCAGGGCGGCCCCTCCACTTT. Translating gives CASSLDAGRPLHF. Together with reference TRBV7-9 and TRBJ1-6, the CDR3 gives the full variable domain: DTGVSQNPRHKITKRGQNVTFRCDPISEHNRLYWYRQTLGQGPEFLTYFQNEAQLEKSRLLSDRFSAERPKGSFSTLEIQRTEQGDSAMYLCASSLDAGRPLHFGNGTRLTVT.

The chain combines TRBV6-5 with TRBJ2-1; 10 bases are a match to TRBD1. The germline CDR1 and CDR2 sequences are MNHEY and SVGAGI. The ends lost 6 bases at V and 6 bases at J; junction bases unmatched: 2. The CDR3 is made up of 13 amino acids. The CDR3 DNA is TGTGCCAGCAGACGGACAGGGGGCAATGAGCAGTTCTTC. It encodes CASRRTGGNEQFF.

This chain joins TRBV7-6 and TRBJ1-3; D remains unclear. V was pared by 2 bases and J by 3 bases, with 5 bases between. There are 13 residues in the CDR3. CDR1 is SGHVS and CDR2 is FNYEAQ in the germline V gene. CDR3: CASSLSFGNTIYF. The DNA of the CDR3 is TGTGCCAGCAGCTTATCGTTTGGAAACACCATATATTTT.

The sample holds one count of this clone. The chain recombines TRBV4-1 with TRBJ1-3, with D possibly TRBD1 on 5 matching bases. There are 15 residues in the CDR3. Germline V gene sequence: CDR1 MGHRA, CDR2 YSYEKL. V was clipped by 2 bases and J by 2 bases, with 10 bases between them. The CDR3 region is CASSQLQVTGNTIYF. In DNA form, the CDR3 reads TGCGCCAGCAGCCAACTACAGGTTACTGGAAACACCATATATTTT.

This chain joins TRBV18 and TRBJ1-1; D not resolved. The germline gives CDR1 KGHSH, CDR2 LQKENI. The V end was cut by 2 bases, the J end by 0 bases, with 10 bases between. The CDR3 length is 15 residues. The CDR3 region is CASSPSEFMNTEAFF. The CDR3 bases are TGTGCCAGCTCACCATCAGAATTTATGAACACTGAAGCTTTCTTT.

This rearrangement joins TRBV12-3 or TRBV12-4 to TRBJ1-2, with D perhaps TRBD1 (5 bases). The length of the CDR3 is 13 residues. The germline V and J ends were trimmed by 3 bases and 3 bases, with 8 bases remaining between them. The CDR3 DNA is TGTGCCAGCAGTTTGACGGGGGACTATGGCTACACCTTC. Its protein product is CASSLTGDYGYTF.

The V call is TRBV7-8, the J call TRBJ2-3; TRBD2 agrees at 12 bases. The V gene end was trimmed by 5 bases and the J gene end by 4 bases; junction bases not matched to a gene: 16. Germline CDR1 SGHVS, CDR2 FQNEAQ. CDR3 length equals 19 residues. CDR3 sequence (DNA): TGTGCCAGCAGCAAAACGCCGCGACTAGCGGGAGAAGGGGCAGATACGCAGTATTTT. It specifies CASSKTPRLAGEGADTQYF.

The rearrangement uses TRBV30 and TRBJ2-7; 9 bases match TRBD1. The V and J ends lost 4 bases and 5 bases, in that order; junction bases with no gene match: 6. The CDR3 totals 13 residues. Germline V lookup: CDR1 GTSNPN, CDR2 SVGIG (reference sequence). CDR3: CAWIGTGLNEQYV. The CDR3 nucleotides are TGTGCCTGGATTGGGACAGGGCTCAACGAGCAGTACGTC.

This clone was seen more than once but under ten times. The chain combines TRBV9 with TRBJ1-3; unclear D gene. The CDR3 sequence is 15 residues long. Germline V gives CDR1 SGDLS, CDR2 YYNGEE. The germline V and J ends were trimmed by 1 base and 3 bases, with 11 bases remaining between them. The CDR3 DNA follows: TGTGCCAGCAGCGTATCCGTGGGAGGTGGAAACACCATATATTTT. Translated: CASSVSVGGGNTIYF. Based on the CDR3 plus reference TRBV9 and TRBJ1-3, the full variable domain is DSGVTQTPKHLITATGQRVTLRCSPRSGDLSVYWYQQSLDQGLQFLIQYYNGEERAKGNILERFSAQQFPDLHSELNLSSLELGDSALYFCASSVSVGGGNTIYFGEGSWLTVV.

The rearrangement uses TRBV9 and TRBJ2-3, with TRBD2 identical over 8 bases. CDR1 and CDR2 (germline): SGDLS, YYNGEE. This CDR3 is built from 16 residues. The V segment lost 1 base and the J segment 0 bases; nucleotides outside the gene matches: 4. The CDR3 is CASSVKTSGSTDTQYF. The DNA for the CDR3 is TGTGCCAGCAGCGTAAAAACTAGCGGTAGCACAGATACGCAGTATTTT.

This clone was counted once. This rearrangement joins TRBV7-3 to TRBJ2-2; D possibly corresponds to TRBD1 (6 bases). Trimming cost V 5 bases and J 1 base, with 8 bases left between them. Germline lookup yields CDR1 SGHTA and CDR2 FQGTGA. The CDR3 sequence is 14 residues long. The CDR3 DNA reads as TGTGCCAGCAGCCCGGGACAGAACACCGGGGAGCTGTTTTTT. It yields the protein CASSPGQNTGELFF.

V gene TRBV10-2 combines with J gene TRBJ1-1; D unresolved. CDR3 length equals 12 residues. V dropped 1 base and J dropped 11 bases, with 11 bases sitting between them. Germline lookup yields CDR1 WSHSY and CDR2 SAAADI. Written as DNA, the CDR3 is TGCGCCAGCAGTGAGTACGTCAGTGGCGCTTTCTTT. The encoded protein is CASSEYVSGAFF.

CDR3 in amino acids: CASSQESSGNTIYF. The CDR3 DNA is TGTGCCAGCAGCCAGGAGAGCTCTGGAAACACCATATATTTT. J is TRBJ1-3 and V is TRBV3-1 (or the pseudogene TRBV3-2); unclear D gene. V was trimmed by 3 bases and J by 0 bases, leaving 6 bases between them. Germline CDR1 LGHDT, CDR2 YNNKEL (reference sequence). The CDR3 spans 14 residues.

This clone was recorded only once. This chain joins TRBV5-4 and TRBJ2-7; a weak D match, TRBD1 (6 bases). The length of the CDR3 is 15 residues. V was shortened by 4 bases and J by 3 bases, with 17 bases between the two germline ends. Germline CDR1 reads SGHNT; CDR2 reads YYREEE (reference sequence). In DNA form, the CDR3 reads TGTGCCAGCAGCGTGTTACAGGGTGCCAACTACGAGCAGTACTTC. This gives the protein CASSVLQGANYEQYF.

The J gene is TRBJ1-2, the V gene TRBV9, with a tentative D call TRBD1 (5 bases). Germline values: CDR1 SGDLS, CDR2 YYNGEE. V gave up 2 bases and J gave up 4 bases, with 12 bases separating them. The CDR3 spans 14 residues. CDR3 bases: TGTGCCAGCAGCGTGCCTGGGGGGGGCTATGGCTACACCTTC. Amino acid sequence: CASSVPGGGYGYTF.

The chain is built from TRBV19 and TRBJ1-5; D may be TRBD1 (6 bases). CDR3 length: 13 residues. V dropped 4 bases and J dropped 5 bases, with 9 bases sitting between them. From germline, CDR1 is LNHDA and CDR2 SQIVND (reference sequence). CDR3 bases: TGTGCCAGTAGTAACAGGGTCCATCAGCCCCAGCATTTT. It is translated as CASSNRVHQPQHF.

The chain joins TRBV18 to TRBJ2-2; 7 bases agree with TRBD1. This CDR3 has 14 residues. Trimming cost V 3 bases and J 6 bases; bases outside gene matches: 4. Germline CDR1 is KGHSH and CDR2 is LQKENI. The CDR3 is CASSPDRDAGELFF. CDR3 nucleotide sequence: TGTGCCAGCTCACCTGACAGGGACGCCGGGGAGCTGTTTTTT. Complete variable domain (other parts from reference TRBV18 and TRBJ2-2): NAGVMQNPRHLVRRRGQEARLRCSPMKGHSHVYWYRQLPEEGLKFMVYLQKENIIDESGMPKERFSAEFPKEGPSILRIQQVVRGDSAAYFCASSPDRDAGELFFGEGSRLTVL.

The J gene is TRBJ2-5, the V gene TRBV6-5, with 14 bases that match TRBD2. This CDR3 has 15 residues. The germline V gene has CDR1 MNHEY and CDR2 SVGAGI. V lost 4 bases, J lost 5 bases, and 3 bases stayed unmatched. The CDR3 nucleotides read TGTGCCAGCAGTTTCGGACTAGCGGGAGGTGAGACCCAGTACTTC. Translated: CASSFGLAGGETQYF.

V and J are TRBV18 and TRBJ2-5; weak D call: TRBD1 (5 bases). The CDR3 sequence is 16 residues long. Trimming removed 6 bases from V and 0 bases from J, with 17 bases in between. Looked up from germline, CDR1 is KGHSH and CDR2 is LQKENI. The CDR3 nucleotides are TGTGCCAGCTCCCAGACACAGACAGCTAACCAAGAGACCCAGTACTTC. Translating it yields CASSQTQTANQETQYF.

The rearrangement joins TRBV7-2 to TRBJ2-3; D gene ambiguous. The V and J ends lost 2 bases and 6 bases respectively, with 9 bases between them. The CDR3 consists of 13 residues. Germline values: CDR1 SGHTA, CDR2 FQGNSA. In DNA form, the CDR3 reads TGTGCCAGCAGCTTATCCTCTCGGGATACGCAGTATTTT. This gives the protein CASSLSSRDTQYF.

V is TRBV5-1 and J is TRBJ2-7; D gene unclear. The CDR3 covers 14 residues. V was pared by 1 base and J by 3 bases, with 11 bases between. Germline values: CDR1 SGHRS, CDR2 YFSETQ. This CDR3 is CASSLLLSGYEQYF. In nucleotides, the CDR3 is TGCGCCAGCAGCTTGCTACTCTCGGGCTACGAGCAGTACTTC.

V and J are TRBV28 and TRBJ2-7; D is ambiguous. The germline CDR1 and CDR2 sequences are MDHEN and SYDVKM. The CDR3 totals 12 residues. With 2 bases removed from V and 4 bases from J, the gap between germline ends came to 6 bases. In DNA form, the CDR3 reads TGTGCCAGCAGTTTAGGGCAATACGAGCAGTACTTC. It encodes CASSLGQYEQYF.

J is TRBJ2-3 and V is TRBV4-3; 16 nucleotides line up with TRBD2. The CDR3 covers 21 residues. The ends lost 0 bases at V and 0 bases at J; junction bases unmatched: 9. Per the germline V gene, CDR1 is LGHNA and CDR2 is YSLEER. As DNA, the CDR3 is TGCGCCAGCAGCCAAGATCCGGGACTAGCGGGAGGGCAGATAAGCACAGATACGCAGTATTTT. Translation: CASSQDPGLAGGQISTDTQYF.

The chain employs TRBV11-2 and TRBJ2-5; D is uncertain. CDR1 is SGHAT and CDR2 is FQNNGV in the germline V gene. CDR3 length equals 11 residues. Trimming took off 5 bases at V and 2 bases at J, with 3 bases between the two ends. The CDR3 protein is CASSPQETQYF. CDR3 in DNA: TGTGCCAGCAGCCCACAAGAGACCCAGTACTTC.

The V call is TRBV18, the J call TRBJ1-2; 7 bases map to TRBD1. Trimming at V came to 1 base and at J to 1 base, leaving 3 bases not matched to a gene. Germline CDR1 KGHSH, CDR2 LQKENI. The CDR3 has 15 residues. CDR3 DNA: TGTGCCAGCTCACCACGACAGGGTGATAACTATGGCTACACCTTC. Encoded protein: CASSPRQGDNYGYTF.

The chain uses TRBV24-1 and TRBJ2-4; 7 positions agree with TRBD2. Germline CDR1 is KGHDR and CDR2 is SFDVKD. V shed 3 bases and J 9 bases; nucleotides not matched to a gene: 7. This CDR3 region has 14 residues. The CDR3 sequence: CATSDTLREGIQYF. The CDR3 region has the DNA TGTGCCACCAGTGATACCCTGAGGGAGGGCATTCAGTACTTC.

The chain is built from TRBV3-1 (or the pseudogene TRBV3-2) and TRBJ2-1, with TRBD2 matching 13 bases. From germline, CDR1 is LGHDT and CDR2 YNNKEL (reference sequence). Trimming removed 4 bases from V and 4 bases from J; junction bases left unmatched: 10. CDR3 length: 18 residues. Written as DNA, the CDR3 is TGTGCCAGCAGCCTGCCTGGACTAGCGGGGGCCTCGTACAATGAGCAGTTCTTC. Amino acids: CASSLPGLAGASYNEQFF.

The table lists this clone with a count of one. The genes are TRBV11-2 and TRBJ1-5; maybe TRBD1 (5 bases). V was cut by 0 bases and J by 6 bases, with 6 bases left in between. This CDR3 contains 13 residues. CDR1 and CDR2 (germline): SGHAT, FQNNGV. CDR3 nucleotide sequence: TGTGCCAGCAGCTTAGAGGGGGGTCAGCCCCAGCATTTT. As protein: CASSLEGGQPQHF.